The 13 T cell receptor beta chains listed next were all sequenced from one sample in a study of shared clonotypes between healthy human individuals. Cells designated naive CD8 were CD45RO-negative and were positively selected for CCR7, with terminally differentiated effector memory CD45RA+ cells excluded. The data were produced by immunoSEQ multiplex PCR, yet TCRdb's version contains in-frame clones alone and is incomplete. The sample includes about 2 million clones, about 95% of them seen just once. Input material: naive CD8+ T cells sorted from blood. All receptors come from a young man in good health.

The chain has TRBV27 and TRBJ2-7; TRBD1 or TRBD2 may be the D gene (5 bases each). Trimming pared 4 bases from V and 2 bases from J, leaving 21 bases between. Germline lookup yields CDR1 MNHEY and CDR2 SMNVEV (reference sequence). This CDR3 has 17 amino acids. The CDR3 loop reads CASSSSYLAGPPYEQYF. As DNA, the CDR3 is TGTGCCAGCAGTTCCTCATACCTAGCAGGGCCGCCCTACGAGCAGTACTTC.

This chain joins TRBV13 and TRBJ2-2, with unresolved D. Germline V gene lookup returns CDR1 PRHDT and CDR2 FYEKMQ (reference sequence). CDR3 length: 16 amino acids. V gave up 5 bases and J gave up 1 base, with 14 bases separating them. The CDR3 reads CASSPGPRLNTGELFF. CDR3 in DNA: TGTGCCAGCAGCCCCGGACCCCGCTTGAACACCGGGGAGCTGTTTTTT.

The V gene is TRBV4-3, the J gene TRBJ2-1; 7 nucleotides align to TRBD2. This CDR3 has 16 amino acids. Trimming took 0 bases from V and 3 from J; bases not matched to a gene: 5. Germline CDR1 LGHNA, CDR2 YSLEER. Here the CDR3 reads CASSQERAGNYNEQFF. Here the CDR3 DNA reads TGCGCCAGCAGCCAAGAAAGAGCGGGGAACTACAATGAGCAGTTCTTC.

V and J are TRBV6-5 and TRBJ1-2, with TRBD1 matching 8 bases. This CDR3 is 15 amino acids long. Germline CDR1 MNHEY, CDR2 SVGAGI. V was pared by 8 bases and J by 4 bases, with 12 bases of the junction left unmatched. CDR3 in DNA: TGTGCCAGCTGGACACCGGGACAGGCTATCTATGGCTACACCTTC. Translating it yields CASWTPGQAIYGYTF.

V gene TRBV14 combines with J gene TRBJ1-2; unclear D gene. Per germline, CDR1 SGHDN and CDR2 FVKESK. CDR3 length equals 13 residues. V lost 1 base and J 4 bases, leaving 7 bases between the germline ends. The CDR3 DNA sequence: TGTGCCAGCAGCCAAGTTGGGCCCTATGGCTACACCTTC. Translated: CASSQVGPYGYTF.

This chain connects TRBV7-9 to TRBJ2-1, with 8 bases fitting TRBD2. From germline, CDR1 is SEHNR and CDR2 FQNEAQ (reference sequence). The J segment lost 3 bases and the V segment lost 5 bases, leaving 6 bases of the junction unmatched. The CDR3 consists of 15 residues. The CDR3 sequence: CASSPQRGLYNEQFF. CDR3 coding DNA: TGTGCCAGCAGCCCTCAGCGGGGGCTCTACAATGAGCAGTTCTTC.

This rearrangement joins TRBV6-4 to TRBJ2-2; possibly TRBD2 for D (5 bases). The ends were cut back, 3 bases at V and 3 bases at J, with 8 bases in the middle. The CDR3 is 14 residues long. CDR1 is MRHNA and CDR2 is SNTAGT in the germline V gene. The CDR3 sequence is CASSEGSYTGELFF. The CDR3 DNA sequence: TGTGCCAGCAGTGAGGGGAGTTACACCGGGGAGCTGTTTTTT.

CDR3 sequence reads: CASSYTREGGGYTF. The CDR3 DNA reads TGTGCCAGCAGTTACACACGTGAGGGCGGAGGCTACACCTTC. The chain uses TRBV6-6 and TRBJ1-2; D gene uncertain. The CDR3 totals 14 residues. CDR1 is MNHNY, CDR2 SVGAGI, per germline (reference sequence). V dropped 2 bases and J dropped 8 bases, with 15 bases sitting between them.

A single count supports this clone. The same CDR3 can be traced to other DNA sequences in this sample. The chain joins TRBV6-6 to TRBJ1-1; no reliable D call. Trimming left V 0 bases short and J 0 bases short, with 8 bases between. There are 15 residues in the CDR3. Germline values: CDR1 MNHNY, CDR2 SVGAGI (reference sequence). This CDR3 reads CASSYSEGLNTEAFF. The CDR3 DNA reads TGTGCCAGCAGTTACTCCGAGGGCTTGAACACTGAAGCTTTCTTT.

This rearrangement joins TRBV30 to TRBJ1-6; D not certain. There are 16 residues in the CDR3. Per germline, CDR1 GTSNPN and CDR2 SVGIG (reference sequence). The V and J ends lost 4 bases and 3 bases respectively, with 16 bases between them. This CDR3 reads CAWTSGEVVYNSPLHF. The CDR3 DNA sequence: TGTGCCTGGACTTCAGGAGAAGTGGTCTATAATTCACCCCTCCACTTT.

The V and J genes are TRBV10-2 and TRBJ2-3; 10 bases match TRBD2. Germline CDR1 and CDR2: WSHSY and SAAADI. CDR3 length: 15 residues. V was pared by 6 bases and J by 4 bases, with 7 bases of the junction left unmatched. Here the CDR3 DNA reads TGCGCCAGCAGGGTGAGCGGGGGGGCCTCAGATACGCAGTATTTT. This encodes CASRVSGGASDTQYF.

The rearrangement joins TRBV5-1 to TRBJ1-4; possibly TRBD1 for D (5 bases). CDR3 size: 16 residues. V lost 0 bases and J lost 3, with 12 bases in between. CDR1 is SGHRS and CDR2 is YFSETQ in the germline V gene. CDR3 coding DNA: TGCGCCAGCAGCTTGGGACAGAGCTCGGCTAATGAAAAACTGTTTTTT. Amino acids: CASSLGQSSANEKLFF.

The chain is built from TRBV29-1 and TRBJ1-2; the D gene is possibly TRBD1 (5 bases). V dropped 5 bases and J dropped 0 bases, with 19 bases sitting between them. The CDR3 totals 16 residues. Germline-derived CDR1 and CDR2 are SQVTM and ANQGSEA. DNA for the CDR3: TGCAGCGTTCCCCTCCCGGGACGCAATCCTAACTATGGCTACACCTTC. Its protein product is CSVPLPGRNPNYGYTF.